This is a list of T cell receptor beta chains from one sample in a study of response to subunit inactivated influenza vaccine. TCRdb re-analysed the RT-PCR reads in MiXCR, keeping a single row per CDR3 protein. The data hold more than 450,000 distinct CDR3 sequences, with roughly 12% observed a single time. Material: PBMCs from blood, obtained on the day of vaccination. The source is a man aged 45-65 years who received an inactivated influenza vaccine. Both conserved end residues are part of each CDR3. A D gene is named only where the DNA matches it firmly. Part of the rows lack a size; the others show once, few, many or a class for expanded clones.

cdr3_aa cdr3_nt v_call clone_size j_call d_call
CASSNRGSAYEQYF TGTGCCAGCAGCAATAGGGGTAGCGCCTACGAGCAGTACTTC TRBV21-1 . TRBJ2-7 .
CASSKPDEQYF TGTGCCAGCAGTAAACCCGACGAGCAGTACTTC TRBV6-2/TRBV6-3 . TRBJ2-7 .
CASSLGTGTNEKLFF TGTGCCAGCAGTCTAGGGACAGGAACTAATGAAAAACTGTTTTTT TRBV12-3/TRBV12-4 few TRBJ1-4 TRBD1
CASSQRSGAPHEQYF TGCGCCAGCAGCCAAAGGTCAGGGGCCCCCCACGAGCAGTACTTC TRBV4-1 few TRBJ2-7 .
CSVGEGSLDTQYF TGCAGCGTTGGGGAGGGGAGCCTAGATACGCAGTATTTT TRBV29-1 . TRBJ2-3 TRBD2
CASSLTQGRETQYF TGTGCCAGCAGCTTAACGCAGGGACGGGAGACCCAGTACTTC TRBV7-6 few TRBJ2-5 .
CASSQGSTTDTQYF TGTGCCAGCAGCCAGGGCTCCACCACAGATACGCAGTATTTT TRBV3-1 . TRBJ2-3 .
CASSLGDRSSPLHF TGTGCCAGCAGCTTGGGGGACAGGAGTTCACCCCTCCACTTT TRBV5-6 few TRBJ1-6 TRBD1
CSVVASGREQYF TGCAGCGTCGTCGCTAGCGGGAGGGAGCAGTACTTC TRBV29-1 many TRBJ2-7 TRBD2
CASSYAAGNTGELFF TGTGCCAGCAGTTACGCGGCAGGGAACACCGGGGAGCTGTTTTTT TRBV6-2/TRBV6-3 few TRBJ2-2 .
CASSLNLRSGELFF TGCGCCAGCAGCTTGAATTTAAGGTCCGGGGAGCTGTTTTTT TRBV5-1 few TRBJ2-2 .
CASRGTGLRQFF TGTGCCAGCAGGGGGACAGGGTTGAGGCAGTTCTTC TRBV6-2/TRBV6-3 few TRBJ2-1 TRBD1
CASSRGSPFGLNTGELFF TGTGCCAGCAGCCGGGGCAGTCCTTTCGGGCTGAACACCGGGGAGCTGTTTTTT TRBV14 . TRBJ2-2 .
CSVELSYNEQFF TGCAGCGTAGAGCTATCCTACAATGAGCAGTTCTTC TRBV29-1 few TRBJ2-1 .
CASRRLALTDTQYF TGTGCCAGCAGGAGACTAGCGCTCACAGATACGCAGTATTTT TRBV6-1 few TRBJ2-3 TRBD2
CASIRRDPANTGELFF TGTGCCAGCATCCGACGGGATCCAGCGAACACCGGGGAGCTGTTTTTT TRBV6-1 . TRBJ2-2 .
CASSRTSYLTDTQYF TGTGCCAGCAGCCGGACTAGCTACCTCACAGATACGCAGTATTTT TRBV3-1 few TRBJ2-3 TRBD2
CASSLDPSPYEQYF TGTGCCAGCAGCTTAGATCCTAGCCCCTACGAGCAGTACTTC TRBV7-2 . TRBJ2-7 .
CASSPRQGADYGYTF TGCGCCAGCAGCCCCCGACAGGGGGCTGACTATGGCTACACCTTC TRBV4-1 many TRBJ1-2 TRBD1
CASIRTVTREAFF TGTGCCAGCATACGCACGGTTACCCGCGAAGCTTTCTTT TRBV28 few TRBJ1-1 .
CASSPGQGIITNTGELFF TGTGCCAGCAGTCCGGGACAGGGAATTATTACGAACACCGGGGAGCTGTTTTTT TRBV28 . TRBJ2-2 TRBD1
CASSPRDRGSDEQFF TGTGCCAGCAGCCCTCGGGACAGGGGCAGCGATGAGCAGTTCTTC TRBV14 . TRBJ2-1 TRBD1
CASSLTNVGTDTQYF TGTGCCAGCAGCTTAACGAACGTGGGGACAGATACGCAGTATTTT TRBV7-9 . TRBJ2-3 .
CAIAANSYEQYF TGTGCCATCGCAGCGAACTCCTACGAGCAGTACTTC TRBV10-3 few TRBJ2-7 .
CASSMGQGSYEQYF TGTGCCAGTAGTATGGGACAGGGATCCTACGAGCAGTACTTC TRBV19 many TRBJ2-7 TRBD1
CASSPAHEAFF TGTGCCAGCAGCCCTGCCCATGAAGCTTTCTTT TRBV7-9 few TRBJ1-1 .
CASSLPDRGKGETQYF TGTGCCAGCAGTTTACCTGACAGGGGGAAAGGAGAGACCCAGTACTTC TRBV12-3/TRBV12-4 . TRBJ2-5 TRBD1
CASSPRRGGPSGETQYF TGTGCCAGCAGCCCGCGAAGAGGTGGTCCCTCTGGGGAGACCCAGTACTTC TRBV7-2 . TRBJ2-5 .
CASSTRQGHGYTF TGTGCCAGCAGTACCAGACAGGGACATGGCTACACCTTC TRBV12-3/TRBV12-4 few TRBJ1-2 TRBD1
CASSLATSGGAGTYEQYF TGTGCCAGCAGCTTAGCTACTAGCGGGGGGGCCGGGACGTACGAGCAGTACTTC TRBV13 few TRBJ2-7 TRBD2
CASRSRDSRTDTQYF TGTGCCAGCAGGTCACGAGACAGCCGCACAGATACGCAGTATTTT TRBV2 . TRBJ2-3 .
CASSQPLRDRYNEQFF TGTGCCAGCAGCCAACCGCTGCGGGACAGATACAATGAGCAGTTCTTC TRBV4-2 . TRBJ2-1 .
CASSLYRTSGANVLTF TGCGCCAGCAGCCTCTACAGGACTTCTGGGGCCAACGTCCTGACTTTC TRBV5-1 . TRBJ2-6 .
CASSTGTSGGETQYF TGTGCCAGCAGTACCGGGACTAGTGGAGGGGAGACCCAGTACTTC TRBV12-3/TRBV12-4 many TRBJ2-5 TRBD2
CSAGGVMNTEAFF TGCAGTGCGGGGGGCGTAATGAACACTGAAGCTTTCTTT TRBV20-1 . TRBJ1-1 .
CASTDVPAGTQYF TGTGCCAGCACGGACGTGCCCGCCGGGACCCAGTACTTC TRBV12-3/TRBV12-4 few TRBJ2-5 .
CASSLPGLGFF TGCGCCAGCAGCTTGCCGGGACTCGGGTTCTTC TRBV5-1 few TRBJ2-1 .
CASSSLIPVSYEQYF TGTGCCAGCAGCTCTCTGATCCCAGTCTCCTACGAGCAGTACTTC TRBV7-9 . TRBJ2-7 .
CASSLLGAAYEQYF TGTGCCAGCAGTTTATTAGGGGCGGCCTACGAGCAGTACTTC TRBV27 . TRBJ2-7 .
CAISEGTGYYEQYF TGTGCCATCAGTGAGGGGACAGGGTATTACGAGCAGTACTTC TRBV10-3 . TRBJ2-7 TRBD1
CASSLARGLAGETYEQYF TGTGCCAGCAGCTTAGCGCGGGGACTAGCGGGGGAAACCTACGAGCAGTACTTC TRBV11-1 few TRBJ2-7 TRBD2
CASSSDPGGTNEKLFF TGTGCCAGCAGTTCAGACCCGGGAGGGACTAATGAAAAACTGTTTTTT TRBV27 few TRBJ1-4 .
CAISAQADRDTGELFF TGTGCCATCAGTGCACAGGCGGACAGGGACACCGGGGAGCTGTTTTTT TRBV10-3 few TRBJ2-2 TRBD1
CASSLAGTQYF TGTGCCAGCAGCTTAGCTGGGACCCAGTACTTC TRBV7-2 . TRBJ2-5 .
CASSLPQGDKTEAFF TGTGCCAGCAGTTTACCACAGGGTGATAAAACTGAAGCTTTCTTT TRBV12-3/TRBV12-4 . TRBJ1-1 .
CSARAPGVGETQYF TGCAGTGCTAGAGCCCCGGGGGTCGGGGAGACCCAGTACTTC TRBV20-1 . TRBJ2-5 .
CASSLYPGAGSDTQYF TGTGCCAGCAGCTTATACCCCGGGGCAGGGTCAGATACGCAGTATTTT TRBV7-2 many TRBJ2-3 .
CASSPRVGRGYEQYF TGTGCCAGCAGCCCAAGAGTGGGCCGGGGATACGAGCAGTACTTC TRBV7-2 . TRBJ2-7 .
CASSPRDRGPYEQYF TGCGCCAGCAGCCCCCGGGACAGGGGTCCCTACGAGCAGTACTTC TRBV5-1 few TRBJ2-7 TRBD1
CASGGKDTQYF TGTGCTTCAGGGGGTAAAGATACGCAGTATTTT TRBV7-6 . TRBJ2-3 TRBD1
CASSQVSTPNTEAFF TGTGCCAGCAGCCAAGTCTCTACGCCTAACACTGAAGCTTTCTTT TRBV3-1 few TRBJ1-1 .
CATSSPQQETQYF TGTGCCACCAGCAGCCCACAACAAGAGACCCAGTACTTC TRBV15 . TRBJ2-5 .
CASSRRQTLSSYEQYF TGTGCCAGCAGCCGCCGACAGACCTTATCCTCCTACGAGCAGTACTTC TRBV6-1 . TRBJ2-7 .